These 31 T cell receptor beta chains were all obtained from the same sample, sequenced in a study of response to subunit inactivated influenza vaccine. MiXCR, applied by TCRdb to the RT-PCR reads, yields one record per CDR3 protein. The sample consists of some 160,000 distinct CDR3 sequences, about a tenth of them appearing once. The source material was non-naive T cells sorted from PBMCs, sampled roughly 6 weeks after vaccination. Source of these receptors: a man in his forties or fifties who received an inactivated influenza vaccine.

This chain links TRBV18 with TRBJ2-5; D uncertain. V lost 5 bases and J 3 bases, leaving 10 bases between the germline ends. CDR3 length: 13 residues. From germline, CDR1 is KGHSH and CDR2 LQKENI. The CDR3 sequence: CASSSTIKETQYF. The CDR3 coding sequence is TGTGCCAGCTCATCCACGATTAAAGAGACCCAGTACTTC.

In its sample, this clonotype was seen a few times. The rearrangement joins TRBV6-2 or TRBV6-3 to TRBJ2-6, with a possible D match to TRBD2 (5 bases). Trimming took off 5 bases at V and 0 bases at J, with 11 bases between the two ends. Germline V gives CDR1 MNHEY, CDR2 SVGEGT. The CDR3 runs to 16 residues. The CDR3 reads CASSLILGSGANVLTF. CDR3 in DNA: TGTGCCAGCAGTCTCATACTAGGCTCTGGGGCCAACGTCCTGACTTTC.

At least ten counts were recorded for this clonotype. This chain joins TRBV2 and TRBJ2-2; 9 positions agree with TRBD1. Trimming at V came to 0 bases and at J to 4 bases, leaving 12 bases not matched to a gene. The CDR3 is made up of 19 amino acids. The V gene's germline CDR1 is SNHLY and CDR2 FYNNEI. The CDR3 here is CASSEARDRVILGTGELFF. In nucleotides, the CDR3 is TGTGCCAGCAGTGAAGCCCGGGACAGGGTAATTTTAGGCACCGGGGAGCTGTTTTTT.

The CDR3 protein is CSVAVTNSNQPQHF. For the CDR3, the DNA is TGCAGCGTTGCGGTCACTAATAGCAATCAGCCCCAGCATTTT. V and J are TRBV29-1 and TRBJ1-5; D is ambiguous. CDR1 SQVTM and CDR2 ANQGSEA come from the germline V gene. V lost 4 bases, J lost 0 bases, and 10 bases lay in between. The CDR3 length is 14 residues.

With regard to this clonotype: The junction does not match germline at one end; this may be a read error. The rearrangement joins TRBV12-3 or TRBV12-4 to TRBJ2-6; no reliable D call. The length of the CDR3 is 15 residues. The CDR3 DNA follows: TGTGTCAGCAGCCACTCCTCCTCTGGGGCCAACGTCCTGACTTTC. It translates to CVSSHSSSGANVLTF.

The sample holds many counts of this clonotype. The chain has TRBV12-3 or TRBV12-4 and TRBJ1-6; no reliable D call. The CDR3 is 13 amino acids. The V end lost 3 bases, the J end lost 8 bases, and 8 bases lay between the germline ends. The CDR3 sequence is CASSLGRDSPLHF. The CDR3 coding sequence is TGTGCCAGCAGTTTGGGTCGGGATTCACCCCTCCACTTT.

The CDR3 coding sequence is TGTGCCAGCTCTGTCGGATCCGGCCAGGCCTACGAGCAGTACTTC. Protein: CASSVGSGQAYEQYF. The chain is built from TRBV18 and TRBJ2-7; D not resolved. The V and J ends lost 6 bases and 2 bases respectively, with 17 bases between them. Germline V CDR1 and CDR2: KGHSH, LQKENI. The CDR3 runs 15 residues.

In this sample, this clonotype turned up many times. V and J are TRBV25-1 and TRBJ2-7, with a possible D match to TRBD1 (5 bases). This CDR3 has 14 residues. V shed 4 bases and J shed 4 bases, with 14 bases lying between them. The germline V gene encodes CDR1 MGHDK and CDR2 SYGVNS. Here the CDR3 reads CASSGWQGNYEQYF. The CDR3 DNA reads TGTGCCAGCAGTGGGTGGCAGGGCAATTACGAGCAGTACTTC.

There are many counts of this clonotype. The chain recombines TRBV5-6 with TRBJ2-7, with a weak D call TRBD1 (6 bases). This CDR3 contains 12 residues. Germline assignment: CDR1 SGHDT and CDR2 YYEEEE. With 5 bases removed from V and 3 bases from J, the gap between germline ends came to 9 bases. CDR3 residues: CASRLQGYEQYF. CDR3 sequence (DNA): TGTGCCAGCAGGCTACAGGGCTACGAGCAGTACTTC.

This clonotype appeared many times. The V and J genes are TRBV6-5 and TRBJ2-1; TRBD2 agrees at 13 bases. The V gene end was trimmed by 3 bases and the J gene end by 4 bases; junction bases not matched to a gene: 15. CDR1 and CDR2 from the germline V gene are MNHEY and SVGAGI. There are 20 residues in the CDR3. The CDR3 region is CASSYLSGYGTSGTYNEQFF. The CDR3 nucleotides are TGTGCCAGCAGTTATTTGTCGGGCTACGGGACTAGCGGGACATACAATGAGCAGTTCTTC.

The J gene is TRBJ2-5, the V gene TRBV20-1, with TRBD2 matching over 11 bases. This CDR3 region has 14 residues. The junction had 2 bases not matched to a gene; V was cut back by 1 base and J by 4 bases. From germline, CDR1 is DFQATT and CDR2 SNEGSKA (reference sequence). This CDR3 reads CSARGLAGGETQYF. CDR3 nucleotide sequence: TGCAGTGCTAGAGGCCTAGCGGGAGGAGAGACCCAGTACTTC.

In this sample, this clonotype turned up many times. V usage is TRBV28 and J usage is TRBJ1-6; D possibly corresponds to TRBD1 (5 bases). The V end was cut by 11 bases, the J end by 6 bases, with 11 bases between. Germline V gives CDR1 MDHEN, CDR2 SYDVKM. This CDR3 contains 12 residues. CDR3 in DNA: TGTGCCGGCCGGGACGGTAATTCACCCCTCCACTTT. Encoded protein: CAGRDGNSPLHF.

Note on this clonotype: Its ends do not fully match the called genes, so a read error is possible. The genes are TRBV7-9 and TRBJ2-1; 7 bases are shared with TRBD1. Germline V gene lookup returns CDR1 SEHNR and CDR2 FQNEAQ (reference sequence). This CDR3 has 16 amino acids. The CDR3 protein is CASSDYPGQSFNEQFF. The CDR3 nucleotides are TGTGCCAGCAGCGATTACCCGGGACAGTCCTTCAATGAGCAGTTCTTC.

Ten or more counts support this clonotype. The chain employs TRBV12-3 or TRBV12-4 and TRBJ2-3; D may be TRBD1 (6 bases). CDR3 length equals 14 residues. V lost 5 bases, J lost 0 bases, and 9 bases lay in between. The DNA for the CDR3 is TGTGCCAGCAGTATGGGGGCTAGCACAGATACGCAGTATTTT. It codes for CASSMGASTDTQYF.

This chain links TRBV7-9 with TRBJ1-4; 7 bases align to TRBD1. Trimming cost V 6 bases and J 8 bases; bases outside gene matches: 15. CDR3 length: 16 amino acids. Germline V gene data show CDR1 as SEHNR and CDR2 as FQNEAQ (reference sequence). The CDR3 coding sequence is TGTGCCAGCAGTCCACGATCAGGGGGGGTTGGAGAAAAACTGTTTTTT. This encodes CASSPRSGGVGEKLFF.

The CDR3 is CASSLLTSGSLLSEQYF. Written as DNA, the CDR3 is TGTGCCAGCAGCTTACTCACTAGCGGGAGTTTATTGAGCGAGCAGTACTTC. The chain carries TRBV7-6 and TRBJ2-7; 11 bases are a match to TRBD2. In germline, CDR1 is SGHVS, CDR2 FNYEAQ. The CDR3 is made up of 17 amino acids. V was clipped by 2 bases and J by 6 bases; unmatched bases: 12.

The J gene is TRBJ2-2, the V gene TRBV3-1, with 9 bases lining up with TRBD2. In germline, CDR1 is LGHDT, CDR2 YNNKEL (reference sequence). CDR3 length: 15 residues. V trimming: 8 bases; J trimming: 4 bases; junction bases outside the gene matches: 8. CDR3 residues: CASWLTSGPTGELFF. CDR3 DNA sequence: TGTGCCAGCTGGCTCACTAGCGGGCCCACCGGGGAGCTGTTTTTT.

This clonotype was observed a handful of times. CDR3 DNA: TGTGCCAGCAGCTTAGGGGGGACATTACTCCCCAAGGCGTACGAGCAGTACTTC. This codes for CASSLGGTLLPKAYEQYF. The chain has TRBV13 and TRBJ2-7; D may be TRBD1 (6 bases). V gave up 0 bases and J gave up 4 bases, with 22 bases separating them. CDR1 and CDR2 (germline): PRHDT, FYEKMQ (reference sequence). This CDR3 comprises 18 residues.

Note on this clonotype: A read error may be the cause here, since a much bigger clone is one base away. The conserved phenylalanine or tryptophan normally closing the CDR3 is absent here, so this likely arose from a read error. The chain employs TRBV10-2 and TRBJ2-3; 7 nucleotides match TRBD2. The CDR3 contains 13 residues. The ends lost 8 bases at V and 4 bases at J; junction bases unmatched: 6. Per the germline V gene, CDR1 is WSHSY and CDR2 is SAAADI. The CDR3 bases are TGCGCCAGCTCGGGGGGAGGGGCAGATACGCAGTATATT. Amino acid sequence: CASSGGGADTQYI.

This clonotype was seen only a few times. The V gene is TRBV15, the J gene TRBJ2-7; D uncertain. V dropped 0 bases and J dropped 3 bases, with 9 bases sitting between them. The CDR3 runs 14 residues. Per the germline V gene, CDR1 is LNHNV and CDR2 is YYDKDF (reference sequence). The CDR3 DNA follows: TGTGCCACCAGCAGAGACACTTACAGCTACGAGCAGTACTTC. The encoded protein is CATSRDTYSYEQYF.

This clonotype was detected many times. The chain carries TRBV9 and TRBJ2-1, with 7 bases aligning to TRBD1. Germline V gives CDR1 SGDLS, CDR2 YYNGEE. The CDR3 spans 15 residues. V trimming: 0 bases; J trimming: 6 bases; junction bases outside the gene matches: 6. The CDR3 sequence is CASSVGTGSGNEQFF. The CDR3 nucleotides read TGTGCCAGCAGCGTAGGGACAGGCAGCGGCAATGAGCAGTTCTTC. Full variable domain (remainder filled in from reference TRBV9 and TRBJ2-1): DSGVTQTPKHLITATGQRVTLRCSPRSGDLSVYWYQQSLDQGLQFLIQYYNGEERAKGNILERFSAQQFPDLHSELNLSSLELGDSALYFCASSVGTGSGNEQFFGPGTRLTVL.

This clonotype showed up just a few times. The chain couples TRBV7-9 to TRBJ1-1; D is unclear. Trimming took off 2 bases at V and 4 bases at J, with 11 bases between the two ends. The CDR3 runs to 14 residues. The germline V gene has CDR1 SEHNR and CDR2 FQNEAQ (reference sequence). CDR3 loop: CASSLWAPGTEAFF. The CDR3 bases are TGTGCCAGCAGCTTATGGGCCCCTGGCACTGAAGCTTTCTTT. Looking up the rest from reference TRBV7-9 and TRBJ1-1 gives the full variable domain: DTGVSQNPRHKITKRGQNVTFRCDPISEHNRLYWYRQTLGQGPEFLTYFQNEAQLEKSRLLSDRFSAERPKGSFSTLEIQRTEQGDSAMYLCASSLWAPGTEAFFGQGTRLTVV.

This sequence joins TRBV2 and TRBJ2-2, with D perhaps being TRBD1 or TRBD2 (5 bases each). CDR1 SNHLY and CDR2 FYNNEI come from the germline V gene. V lost 2 bases and J lost 5, with 18 bases in between. This CDR3 has 17 residues. CDR3 region: CASSESGRLGTTGELFF. CDR3 nucleotides: TGTGCCAGCAGTGAATCGGGGCGGCTGGGAACGACCGGGGAGCTGTTTTTT.

This chain's CDR3 is CASSSTGANTGELFF. CDR3 nucleotides: TGTGCCAGCAGCTCGACAGGGGCAAACACCGGGGAGCTGTTTTTT. The chain uses TRBV7-8 and TRBJ2-2; TRBD1 matches 8 bases. Trimming took 4 bases from V and 2 from J; bases not matched to a gene: 3. The CDR3 runs 15 residues. Germline V gives CDR1 SGHVS, CDR2 FQNEAQ.

This clonotype was recorded many times. V and J are TRBV24-1 and TRBJ1-5; D call uncertain. Germline assignment: CDR1 KGHDR and CDR2 SFDVKD. The CDR3 is 13 amino acids. Trimming removed 8 bases at V and 4 bases at J, with 11 bases between. CDR3 sequence reads: CATISQVNQPQHF. DNA for the CDR3: TGTGCCACCATTTCTCAAGTAAATCAGCCCCAGCATTTT.

The table lists this clonotype with a few counts. The V call is TRBV20-1, the J call TRBJ2-5, with D tentatively TRBD2 (6 bases). Germline lookup yields CDR1 DFQATT and CDR2 SNEGSKA (reference sequence). This CDR3 is built from 16 residues. V was clipped by 0 bases and J by 0 bases, with 14 bases between them. The CDR3 protein is CSARDLEGRDQETQYF. The CDR3 DNA reads TGCAGTGCTAGAGATCTGGAGGGCAGGGACCAAGAGACCCAGTACTTC.

The rearrangement joins TRBV21-1 to TRBJ1-2. TRBV21-1 is assigned pseudogene status. The CDR3 is 17 residues long. The DNA for the CDR3 is TGTGCCAGCAGCAAAGATTGTTGGTGGAGGGTGTACTATGGCTACACCTTC. Amino acids: CASSKDCWWRVYYGYTF.

The V gene is TRBV7-9, the J gene TRBJ1-2; possibly TRBD1 for D (5 bases). Germline V gene lookup returns CDR1 SEHNR and CDR2 FQNEAQ (reference sequence). This CDR3 comprises 17 residues. Deletions cut 9 bases from V and 3 bases from J, with 26 bases between. Written as DNA, the CDR3 is TGTGCCAGTCGCGCGCCCCTTAGGACAACGGGAGACTATGGCTACACCTTC. Protein: CASRAPLRTTGDYGYTF.

This clonotype has a count of ten or more. The chain couples TRBV5-6 to TRBJ2-3, with 7 positions matching TRBD2. V was clipped by 4 bases and J by 2 bases; unmatched bases: 4. The CDR3 loop spans 14 amino acids. Germline CDR1 and CDR2: SGHDT and YYEEEE. Here the CDR3 reads CASSLSGTTDTQYF. The CDR3 DNA is TGTGCCAGCAGCCTCAGCGGGACCACAGATACGCAGTATTTT.

The chain recombines TRBV28 with TRBJ1-6; D unresolved. Germline values: CDR1 MDHEN, CDR2 SYDVKM. V shed 4 bases and J shed 7 bases, with 14 bases lying between them. This CDR3 is 15 amino acids long. CDR3 DNA: TGTGCCAGCAGTTCCTTAAACTCAAGGAATTCACCCCTCCACTTT. It encodes CASSSLNSRNSPLHF. Full variable domain (rest looked up from reference TRBV28 and TRBJ1-6): DVKVTQSSRYLVKRTGEKVFLECVQDMDHENMFWYRQDPGLGLRLIYFSYDVKMKEKGDIPEGYSVSREKKERFSLILESASTNQTSMYLCASSSLNSRNSPLHFGNGTRLTVT.

This clonotype was seen many times. This chain links TRBV20-1 with TRBJ2-3, with 8 bases matching TRBD2. Germline-derived CDR1 and CDR2 are DFQATT and SNEGSKA (reference sequence). J gave up 5 bases and V 0 bases, and 4 bases lay outside the gene matches. The CDR3 covers 14 residues. CDR3 bases: TGCAGTGCTAGAGATAGCCTAGCGGGAGATACGCAGTATTTT. Amino acids: CSARDSLAGDTQYF.